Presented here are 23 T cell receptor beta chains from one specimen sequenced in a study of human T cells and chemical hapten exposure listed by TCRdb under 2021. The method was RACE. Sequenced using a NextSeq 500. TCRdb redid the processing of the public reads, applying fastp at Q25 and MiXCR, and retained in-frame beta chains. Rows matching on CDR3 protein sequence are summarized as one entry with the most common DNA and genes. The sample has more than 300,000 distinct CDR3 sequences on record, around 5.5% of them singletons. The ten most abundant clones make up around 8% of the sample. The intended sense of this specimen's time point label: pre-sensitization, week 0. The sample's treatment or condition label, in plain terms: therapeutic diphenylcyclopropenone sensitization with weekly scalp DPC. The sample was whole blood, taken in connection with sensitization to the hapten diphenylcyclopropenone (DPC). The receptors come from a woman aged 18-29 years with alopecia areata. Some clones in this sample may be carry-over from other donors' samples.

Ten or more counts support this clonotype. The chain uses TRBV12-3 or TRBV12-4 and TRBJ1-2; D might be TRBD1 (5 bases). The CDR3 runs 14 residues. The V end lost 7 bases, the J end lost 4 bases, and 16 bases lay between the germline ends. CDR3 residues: CASTTWDLGYGYTF. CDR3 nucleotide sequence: TGTGCCAGCACCACCTGGGACCTAGGCTATGGCTACACCTTC.

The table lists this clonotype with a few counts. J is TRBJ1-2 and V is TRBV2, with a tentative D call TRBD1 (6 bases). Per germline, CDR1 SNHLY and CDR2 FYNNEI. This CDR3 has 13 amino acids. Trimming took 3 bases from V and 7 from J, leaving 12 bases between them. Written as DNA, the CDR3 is TGTGCCAGCAGTGAGGAAGGGGGGAGTGGCTACACCTTC. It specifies CASSEEGGSGYTF. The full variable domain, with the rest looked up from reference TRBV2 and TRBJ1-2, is EPEVTQTPSHQVTQMGQEVILRCVPISNHLYFYWYRQILGQKVEFLVSFYNNEISEKSEIFDDQFSVERPDGSNFTLKIRSTKLEDSAMYFCASSEEGGSGYTFGSGTRLTVV.

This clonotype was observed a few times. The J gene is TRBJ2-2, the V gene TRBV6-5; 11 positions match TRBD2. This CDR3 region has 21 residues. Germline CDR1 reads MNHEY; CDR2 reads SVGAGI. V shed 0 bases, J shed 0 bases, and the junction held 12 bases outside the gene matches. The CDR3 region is CASSYSPRLAGIIANTGELFF. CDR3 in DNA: TGTGCCAGCAGTTACTCGCCGAGACTAGCGGGGATAATCGCGAACACCGGGGAGCTGTTTTTT.

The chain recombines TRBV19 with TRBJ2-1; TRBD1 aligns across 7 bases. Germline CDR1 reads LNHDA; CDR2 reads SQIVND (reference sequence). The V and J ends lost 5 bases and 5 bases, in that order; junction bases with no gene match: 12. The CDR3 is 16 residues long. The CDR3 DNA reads TGTGCCAGTAGTCGGACAGGCCGGGCCGGGAACAATGAGCAGTTCTTC. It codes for CASSRTGRAGNNEQFF.

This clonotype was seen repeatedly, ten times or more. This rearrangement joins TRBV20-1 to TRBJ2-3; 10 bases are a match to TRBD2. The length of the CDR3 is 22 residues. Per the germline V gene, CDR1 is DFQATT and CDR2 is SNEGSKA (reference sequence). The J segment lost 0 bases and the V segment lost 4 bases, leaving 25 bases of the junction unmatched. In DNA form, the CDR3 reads TGCAGTGCTACGGCCGTAACAGGGGAAATGTTAGCGGGGGGCCAAAGCACAGATACGCAGTATTTT. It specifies CSATAVTGEMLAGGQSTDTQYF.

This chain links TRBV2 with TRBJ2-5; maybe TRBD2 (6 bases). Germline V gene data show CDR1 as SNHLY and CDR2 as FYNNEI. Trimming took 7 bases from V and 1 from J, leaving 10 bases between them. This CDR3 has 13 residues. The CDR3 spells CASTRDSQETQYF. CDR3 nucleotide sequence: TGTGCCAGCACCCGGGACTCCCAAGAGACCCAGTACTTC.

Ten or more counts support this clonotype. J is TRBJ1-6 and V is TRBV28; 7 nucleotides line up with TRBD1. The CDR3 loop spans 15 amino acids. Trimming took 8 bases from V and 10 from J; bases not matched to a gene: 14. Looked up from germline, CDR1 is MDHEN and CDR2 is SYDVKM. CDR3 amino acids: CASRGTDDFGSPLHF. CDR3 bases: TGTGCCAGCCGCGGGACAGATGACTTCGGGTCACCCCTCCACTTT.

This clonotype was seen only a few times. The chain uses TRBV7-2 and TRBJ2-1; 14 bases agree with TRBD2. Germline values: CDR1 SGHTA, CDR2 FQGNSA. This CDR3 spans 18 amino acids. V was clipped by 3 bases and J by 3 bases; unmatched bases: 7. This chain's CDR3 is CASSLWTSGGPGYNEQFF. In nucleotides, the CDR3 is TGTGCCAGCAGCTTGTGGACTAGCGGGGGGCCGGGCTACAATGAGCAGTTCTTC.

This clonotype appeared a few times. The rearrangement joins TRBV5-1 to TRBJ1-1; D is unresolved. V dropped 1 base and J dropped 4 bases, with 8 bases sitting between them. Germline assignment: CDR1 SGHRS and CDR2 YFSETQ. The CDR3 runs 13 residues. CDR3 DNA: TGCGCCAGCAGCTTGACCGTAGGCACTGAAGCTTTCTTT. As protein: CASSLTVGTEAFF.

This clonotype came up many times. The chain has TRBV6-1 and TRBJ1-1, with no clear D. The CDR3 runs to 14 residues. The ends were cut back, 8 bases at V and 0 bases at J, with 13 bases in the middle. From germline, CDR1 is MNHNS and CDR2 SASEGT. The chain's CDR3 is CASRSFGMNTEAFF. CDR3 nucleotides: TGTGCCAGCCGAAGTTTCGGTATGAACACTGAAGCTTTCTTT.

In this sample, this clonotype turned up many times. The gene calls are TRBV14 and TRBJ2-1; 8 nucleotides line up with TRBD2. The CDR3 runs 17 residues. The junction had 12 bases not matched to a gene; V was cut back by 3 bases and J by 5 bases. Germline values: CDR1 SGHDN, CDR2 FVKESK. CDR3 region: CASSHPRGGLWNNEQFF. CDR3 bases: TGTGCCAGCAGCCACCCCCGGGGGGGCCTGTGGAACAATGAGCAGTTCTTC.

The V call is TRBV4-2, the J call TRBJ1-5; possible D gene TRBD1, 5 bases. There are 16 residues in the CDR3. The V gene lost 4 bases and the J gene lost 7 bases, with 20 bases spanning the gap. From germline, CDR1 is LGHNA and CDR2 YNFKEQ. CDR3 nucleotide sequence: TGTGCCAGCAGCCCAAGTTTTGGCGCACAGGCGCAGCCCCAGCATTTT. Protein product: CASSPSFGAQAQPQHF.

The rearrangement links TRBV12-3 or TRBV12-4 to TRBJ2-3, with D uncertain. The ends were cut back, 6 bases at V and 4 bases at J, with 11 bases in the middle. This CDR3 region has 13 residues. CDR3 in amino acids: CASRREGSDTQYF. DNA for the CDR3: TGTGCCAGCAGACGAGAAGGTTCAGATACGCAGTATTTT.

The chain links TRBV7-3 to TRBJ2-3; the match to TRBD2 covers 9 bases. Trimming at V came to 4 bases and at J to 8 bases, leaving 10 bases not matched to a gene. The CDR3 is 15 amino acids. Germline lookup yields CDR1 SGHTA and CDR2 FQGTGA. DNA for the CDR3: TGTGCCAGCAGCTCCTTAGCGGGGGACTCCCGTACGCAGTATTTT. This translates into CASSSLAGDSRTQYF.

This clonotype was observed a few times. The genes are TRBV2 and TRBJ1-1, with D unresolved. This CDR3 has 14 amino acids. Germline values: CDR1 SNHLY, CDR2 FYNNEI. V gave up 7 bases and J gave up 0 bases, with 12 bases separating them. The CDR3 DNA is TGTGCCAGCACCCTACAGAACCTGAACACTGAAGCTTTCTTT. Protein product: CASTLQNLNTEAFF. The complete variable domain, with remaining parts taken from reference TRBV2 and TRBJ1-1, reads EPEVTQTPSHQVTQMGQEVILRCVPISNHLYFYWYRQILGQKVEFLVSFYNNEISEKSEIFDDQFSVERPDGSNFTLKIRSTKLEDSAMYFCASTLQNLNTEAFFGQGTRLTVV.

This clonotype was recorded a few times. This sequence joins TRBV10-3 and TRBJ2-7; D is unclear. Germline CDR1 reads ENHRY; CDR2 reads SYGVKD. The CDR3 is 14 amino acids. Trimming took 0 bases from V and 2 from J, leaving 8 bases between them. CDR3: CAISESIPAYEQYF. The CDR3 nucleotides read TGTGCCATCAGTGAGTCGATACCCGCCTACGAGCAGTACTTC.

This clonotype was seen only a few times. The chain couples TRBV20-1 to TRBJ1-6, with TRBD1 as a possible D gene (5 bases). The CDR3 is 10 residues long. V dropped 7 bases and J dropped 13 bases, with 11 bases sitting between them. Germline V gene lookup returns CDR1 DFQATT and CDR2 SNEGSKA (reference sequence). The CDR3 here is CSVGGYPLHF. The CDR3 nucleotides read TGCAGTGTTGGGGGGTATCCCCTCCACTTT.

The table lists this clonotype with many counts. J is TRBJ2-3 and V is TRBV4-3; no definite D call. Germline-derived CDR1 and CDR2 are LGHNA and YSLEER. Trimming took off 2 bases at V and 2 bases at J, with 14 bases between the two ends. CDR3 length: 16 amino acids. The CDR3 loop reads CASSQTLSGATDTQYF. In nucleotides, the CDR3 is TGCGCCAGCAGCCAAACCTTGTCGGGCGCCACAGATACGCAGTATTTT.

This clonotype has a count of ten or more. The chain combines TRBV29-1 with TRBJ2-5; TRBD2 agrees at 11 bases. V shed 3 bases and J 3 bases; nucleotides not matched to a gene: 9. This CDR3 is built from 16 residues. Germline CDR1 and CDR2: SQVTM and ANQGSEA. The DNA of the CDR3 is TGCAGCGTTGAGTCGTTGGCTAGCGGGGGGAAAGAGACCCAGTACTTC. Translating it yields CSVESLASGGKETQYF.

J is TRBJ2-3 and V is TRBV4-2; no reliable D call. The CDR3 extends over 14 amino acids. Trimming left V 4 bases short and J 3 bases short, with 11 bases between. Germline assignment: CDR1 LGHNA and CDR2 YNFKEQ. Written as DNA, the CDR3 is TGTGCCAGCAGCCCCGAGGATTTGACAGATACGCAGTATTTT. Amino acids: CASSPEDLTDTQYF.

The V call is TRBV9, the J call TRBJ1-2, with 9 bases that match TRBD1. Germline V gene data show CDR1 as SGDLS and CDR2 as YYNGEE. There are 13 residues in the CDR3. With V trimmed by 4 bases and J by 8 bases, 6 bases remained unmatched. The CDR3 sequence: CASSPQGAEGYTF. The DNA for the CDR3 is TGTGCCAGCAGCCCACAGGGGGCGGAAGGCTACACCTTC.

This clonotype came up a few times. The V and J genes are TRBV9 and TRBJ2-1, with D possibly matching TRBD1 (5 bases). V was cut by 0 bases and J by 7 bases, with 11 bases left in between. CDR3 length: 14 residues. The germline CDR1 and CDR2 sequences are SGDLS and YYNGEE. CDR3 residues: CASSVASTVNEQFF. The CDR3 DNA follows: TGTGCCAGCAGCGTAGCCTCGACAGTAAATGAGCAGTTCTTC.

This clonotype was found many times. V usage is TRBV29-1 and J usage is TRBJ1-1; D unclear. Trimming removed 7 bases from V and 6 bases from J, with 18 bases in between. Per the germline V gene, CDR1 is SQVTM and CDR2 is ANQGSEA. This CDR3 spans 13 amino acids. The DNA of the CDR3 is TGCAGCGCCGGACGGCAAATCGACTCTGAAGCTTTCTTT. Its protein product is CSAGRQIDSEAFF. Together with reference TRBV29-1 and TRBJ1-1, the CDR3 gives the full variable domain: SAVISQKPSRDICQRGTSLTIQCQVDSQVTMMFWYRQQPGQSLTLIATANQGSEATYESGFVIDKFPISRPNLTFSTLTVSNMSPEDSSIYLCSAGRQIDSEAFFGQGTRLTVV.